This TCR beta chain was recovered during a study of blood T cell repertoires in COVID-19. The CDR3 totals 13 residues. Germline lookup yields CDR1 MDHEN and CDR2 SYDVKM. J lost 8 bases, V lost 2 bases, and 4 bases had no gene match. Clones were sequenced by immunoSEQ multiplex PCR, and TCRdb holds only the in-frame ones, with some missing. Altogether 90,000 to 110,000 clones are present, about 86% being singletons, with the ten largest covering less than 45%. The chain has TRBV28 and TRBJ1-1, with 8 nucleotides matching TRBD1. The sequencing sample was made of peripheral blood. This TCR was sampled from a man older than 75 with acute or convalescent COVID-19. This CDR3 is CASSLGQGSEAFF. DNA for the CDR3: TGTGCCAGCAGTTTAGGACAGGGATCAGAAGCTTTCTTT.